Below are 19 T cell receptor beta chains sequenced from a single sample in a study of T cells after posttransplantation cyclophosphamide. Clones were read by immunoSEQ multiplex PCR, and TCRdb kept only the in-frame ones, dropping some. The repertoire consists of 6,000 to 9,500 clones, none detected only once. Busulfan-fludarabine conditioning, marrow transplant, and cyclophosphamide on days +3 and +4 were administered. Sequenced here: PBMCs, sampled after allogeneic stem cell transplant with posttransplant cyclophosphamide. The source of these receptors is a male patient younger than 30 who received an allogeneic stem cell transplant from an unrelated donor, was CMV-positive, and had acute and chronic GVHD. A subset of T cells may come from the graft donor.

This clone was found many times. The rearrangement uses TRBV7-9 and TRBJ2-7, with D tentatively TRBD1 (6 bases). Trimming stripped 8 bases from V and 2 bases from J, with 16 bases between. The V gene's germline CDR1 is SEHNR and CDR2 FQNEAQ (reference sequence). The length of the CDR3 is 14 residues. CDR3 sequence reads: CASYRDTSPYEQYF. In DNA form, the CDR3 reads TGTGCCAGCTACCGGGACACGTCCCCCTACGAGCAGTACTTC.

There are many counts of this clone. This rearrangement joins TRBV19 to TRBJ1-1, with a possible D match to TRBD1 (5 bases). Trimming took 6 bases from V and 4 from J, leaving 9 bases between them. The length of the CDR3 is 12 residues. Germline CDR1 reads LNHDA; CDR2 reads SQIVND (reference sequence). CDR3: CASSLTGTEAFF. The CDR3 DNA follows: TGTGCCAGTAGCCTCACAGGCACTGAAGCTTTCTTT.

This clone has a count of ten or more. The rearrangement links TRBV25-1 to TRBJ1-6; unclear D gene. CDR1 is MGHDK, CDR2 SYGVNS, per germline. This CDR3 has 16 amino acids. Trimming removed 4 bases at V and 0 bases at J, with 10 bases between. DNA for the CDR3: TGTGCCAGCAGTGTCACCGCGAGCTCCTATAATTCACCCCTCCACTTT. The encoded protein is CASSVTASSYNSPLHF.

This clone came up many times. The chain joins TRBV15 to TRBJ2-5; 7 bases match TRBD1. In germline, CDR1 is LNHNV, CDR2 YYDKDF (reference sequence). The CDR3 spans 15 residues. The V gene end was trimmed by 1 base and the J gene end by 2 bases; junction bases not matched to a gene: 4. CDR3 nucleotides: TGTGCCACCAGCAGAGTCCCGGGACAGCAAGAGACCCAGTACTTC. Translating it yields CATSRVPGQQETQYF.

By sample share, this clone is large. V is TRBV19 and J is TRBJ1-2; D perhaps matches TRBD1 (5 bases). CDR3 length equals 15 residues. Per the germline V gene, CDR1 is LNHDA and CDR2 is SQIVND (reference sequence). The ends were cut back, 9 bases at V and 4 bases at J, with 21 bases in the middle. The CDR3 region has the DNA TGTGCCAGCTCCCTTTCCGGGACGGGAGTCTATGGCTACACCTTC. Protein: CASSLSGTGVYGYTF. Supplemented by reference TRBV19 and TRBJ1-2, the full variable domain reads DGGITQSPKYLFRKEGQNVTLSCEQNLNHDAMYWYRQDPGQGLRLIYYSQIVNDFQKGDIAEGYSVSREKKESFPLTVTSAQKNPTAFYLCASSLSGTGVYGYTFGSGTRLTVV.

This clone was counted ten times or more. The DNA for the CDR3 is TGTGCCAGCAGCCCCGCCGGGGGATCCATTCGTGGGACCCAGTACTTC. Residues: CASSPAGGSIRGTQYF. The V gene is TRBV7-2, the J gene TRBJ2-5, with D possibly being TRBD2 (6 bases). The CDR3 consists of 16 residues. The V gene's germline CDR1 is SGHTA and CDR2 FQGNSA. V lost 5 bases, J lost 7 bases, and 23 bases lay in between. The complete variable domain, with remaining parts taken from reference TRBV7-2 and TRBJ2-5, reads GAGVSQSPSNKVTEKGKDVELRCDPISGHTALYWYRQSLGQGLEFLIYFQGNSAPDKSGLPSDRFSAERTGGSVSTLTIQRTQQEDSAVYLCASSPAGGSIRGTQYFGPGTRLLVL.

This clone is medium-sized (0.01 to 0.1%) in the sample. The chain couples TRBV7-3 to TRBJ1-1, with D possibly TRBD1 on 5 matching bases. The ends were cut back, 4 bases at V and 1 base at J, with 7 bases in the middle. The CDR3 covers 13 residues. Germline V gene sequence: CDR1 SGHTA, CDR2 FQGTGA. The CDR3 reads CASSSQGNTEAFF. The CDR3 nucleotides are TGTGCCAGCAGCTCCCAGGGGAACACTGAAGCTTTCTTT.

This clone has ten or more counts. V usage is TRBV7-8 and J usage is TRBJ2-1; 7 bases fit TRBD1. V trimming: 4 bases; J trimming: 5 bases; junction bases outside the gene matches: 5. Germline loops: CDR1 SGHVS, CDR2 FQNEAQ. The CDR3 spans 14 residues. The CDR3 coding sequence is TGTGCCAGCAGCTACACAGGGACAGACAATGAGCAGTTCTTC. Amino acids: CASSYTGTDNEQFF.

This clone was detected many times. V is TRBV25-1 and J is TRBJ1-2, with D unresolved. The V gene lost 4 bases and the J gene lost 5 bases, with 8 bases spanning the gap. Germline V gene data show CDR1 as MGHDK and CDR2 as SYGVNS. The CDR3 runs 12 residues. The DNA for the CDR3 is TGTGCCAGCAGTGGTTACCTATATGGCTACACCTTC. It yields the protein CASSGYLYGYTF.

The chain links TRBV27 to TRBJ2-5; possible D gene TRBD2, 5 bases. The DNA end favors TRBJ2-7, so the J call may be wrong. The CDR3 covers 18 residues. In germline, CDR1 is MNHEY, CDR2 SMNVEV (reference sequence). The CDR3 here is CASSIGPPSGFPSYEQYF. Written as DNA, the CDR3 is TGTGCCAGCAGTATTGGACCCCCCTCGGGGTTTCCCTCCTACGAGCAGTACTTC.

This clone appeared many times. The genes are TRBV5-1 and TRBJ1-2, with 11 bases that match TRBD1. Germline assignment: CDR1 SGHRS and CDR2 YFSETQ. The CDR3 is 15 amino acids. The junction had 4 bases not matched to a gene; V was cut back by 0 bases and J by 6 bases. The CDR3 bases are TGCGCCAGCAGCTTGGACGGACAGGGGGCCCATGGCTACACCTTC. Its translation: CASSLDGQGAHGYTF.

This clone was observed many times. The V and J genes are TRBV28 and TRBJ1-2, with D unresolved. Germline loops: CDR1 MDHEN, CDR2 SYDVKM. The CDR3 covers 13 residues. V dropped 4 bases and J dropped 6 bases, with 12 bases sitting between them. The DNA of the CDR3 is TGTGCCAGCAGTTCTCGACACTTAGATGGCTACACCTTC. This translates into CASSSRHLDGYTF.

This clone has a count of ten or more. The J gene is TRBJ1-1, the V gene TRBV12-5, with unresolved D. The germline gives CDR1 LGHNT, CDR2 FRNRAP. The germline V and J ends were trimmed by 4 bases and 5 bases, with 17 bases remaining between them. The CDR3 consists of 15 residues. CDR3 loop: CASGSFVAARTEAFF. In DNA, the CDR3 is TGTGCTAGTGGTTCCTTTGTAGCGGCTCGGACTGAAGCTTTCTTT. The full variable domain, in which reference TRBV12-5 and TRBJ1-1 provide the parts outside the CDR3, is DARVTQTPRHKVTEMGQEVTMRCQPILGHNTVFWYRQTMMQGLELLAYFRNRAPLDDSGMPKDRFSAEMPDATLATLKIQPSEPRDSAVYFCASGSFVAARTEAFFGQGTRLTVV.

This clone has at least ten counts. J is TRBJ2-1 and V is TRBV2; 13 bases align to TRBD2. V was pared by 6 bases and J by 1 base, with 0 bases of the junction left unmatched. The germline CDR1 and CDR2 sequences are SNHLY and FYNNEI. The CDR3 is 15 amino acids. CDR3 coding DNA: TGTGCCAGCAGACTAGCGGGGGGGTCCTACAATGAGCAGTTCTTC. It codes for CASRLAGGSYNEQFF.

In its sample, this clone was seen many times. The chain links TRBV30 to TRBJ1-6, with 9 bases matching TRBD1. The ends lost 4 bases at V and 3 bases at J; junction bases unmatched: 10. The CDR3 is 17 residues long. Germline V CDR1 and CDR2: GTSNPN, SVGIG (reference sequence). DNA for the CDR3: TGTGCCTGGAATCGTTTGGGGACAGGGTTCTATAATTCACCCCTCCACTTT. Translated: CAWNRLGTGFYNSPLHF.

The sample holds many counts of this clone. The genes are TRBV19 and TRBJ1-2, with TRBD1 as a possible D gene (6 bases). This CDR3 comprises 14 residues. The V end lost 4 bases, the J end lost 6 bases, and 15 bases lay between the germline ends. Looked up from germline, CDR1 is LNHDA and CDR2 is SQIVND (reference sequence). CDR3 in amino acids: CASSTPGTSNGYTF. The CDR3 DNA follows: TGTGCCAGTAGTACCCCCGGGACAAGTAATGGCTACACCTTC.

This clone was counted many times. V is TRBV11-3 and J is TRBJ2-1; the D is unclear. The CDR3 sequence is 17 residues long. Germline values: CDR1 SGHNT, CDR2 YENEEA. Deletions cut 0 bases from V and 0 bases from J, with 12 bases between. The CDR3 sequence: CASSLDPAGRSYNEQFF. The CDR3 DNA reads as TGTGCCAGCAGCTTAGATCCCGCAGGTCGCTCCTACAATGAGCAGTTCTTC.

In its sample, this clone is large. V gene TRBV7-9 combines with J gene TRBJ2-6; no reliable D call. The CDR3 loop spans 17 amino acids. The ends were cut back, 1 base at V and 0 bases at J, with 10 bases in the middle. The germline V gene encodes CDR1 SEHNR and CDR2 FQNEAQ (reference sequence). The CDR3 protein is CASSLGNRPSGANVLTF. The CDR3 DNA reads TGTGCCAGCAGCTTAGGTAACAGACCCTCTGGGGCCAACGTCCTGACTTTC. The complete variable domain, with remaining parts taken from reference TRBV7-9 and TRBJ2-6, reads DTGVSQNPRHKITKRGQNVTFRCDPISEHNRLYWYRQTLGQGPEFLTYFQNEAQLEKSRLLSDRFSAERPKGSFSTLEIQRTEQGDSAMYLCASSLGNRPSGANVLTFGAGSRLTVL.

In this sample, this clone turned up many times. This rearrangement joins TRBV14 to TRBJ1-1, with a possible D match to TRBD1 (5 bases). Trimming removed 0 bases from V and 4 bases from J, with 12 bases in between. Germline values: CDR1 SGHDN, CDR2 FVKESK. This CDR3 is built from 15 residues. The CDR3 DNA sequence: TGTGCCAGCAGCCAAGAAAGGGGAAAGAGCACTGAAGCTTTCTTT. Translation gives CASSQERGKSTEAFF. The entire variable domain, with the rest obtained from reference TRBV14 and TRBJ1-1, is as follows: EAGVTQFPSHSVIEKGQTVTLRCDPISGHDNLYWYRRVMGKEIKFLLHFVKESKQDESGMPNNRFLAERTGGTYSTLKVQPAELEDSGVYFCASSQERGKSTEAFFGQGTRLTVV.